The sequence of this TCR beta chain was determined in a study of identical twins (dated by TCRdb to about 2016). About the study as a whole: To test whether fetal clonotypes persist, the study used deep sequencing on TCR alpha and beta repertoires from monozygotic twins, unrelated adults of various ages, and cord blood. Replicate twin experiments were performed at different times using different library preparation protocols to rule out contamination.

V was cut back by 3 bases and J by 7 bases, leaving a gap of 10 bases between them. The CDR3 runs 13 amino acids, cysteine and phenylalanine included. Here the CDR3 DNA is all that survives: 39 bases in frame from base 1. The CDR1 and CDR2 encoded by the germline V gene (reference sequence) are LNHDA and SQIVND. As for this clonotype: Its antigen has not been determined. Base qualities are not at hand, and no much larger clone is one base apart.

All donors were healthy Caucasians. The study also sequenced three unrelated non-twin adults: a male aged 18 to 30, a male aged 50 to 60 and a female aged 50 to 60. Miltenyi CD45RO+ enrichment and human naive T-cell isolation kits were used to isolate memory (CD45RO+) and naive T cells from PBMC. Libraries were constructed by 5' RACE. Sequencer: Illumina HiSeq 2000. A universal primer binding site was added through template switching, and the final cDNA carried a unique molecular identifier so that TCR cDNA molecules could be counted accurately. First-strand cDNA for TCR alpha and beta chains was synthesized from specific primers in the conserved constant-segment region. To control for contamination, each cDNA library was double barcoded with a SMART-Mk sample barcode plus Illumina barcodes. TruSeq adapter sequences and Illumina sample barcodes were added in two successive PCR steps. The TCR alpha and beta cDNA libraries were sequenced on the Illumina HiSeq platform using custom primers. From the authors' description of their analysis: Unique molecular identifiers were extracted from raw reads with MiGEC, and CDR3 positions were determined with MiXCR. Recombination models were inferred per individual with the repgenHMM and IGoR tools using an EM algorithm. The tcR package in R was used for shared clonotype analysis, with sharing normalized by the product of cloneset sizes. To study raw recombination without the effects of thymic and clonal selection, out-of-frame nonproductive sequences were analyzed. TCRdb reran the public reads through fastp at Q25 and MiXCR, keeping productive beta chains. CDR3 protein duplicates are merged, each entry listing the most common genes and DNA. TCRdb, rather than the study authors, made the V and J calls. The sample profile shows 640,000 or so distinct CDR3 sequences; 5.5% to 6.5% of them were found once. The top ten clonotypes cover around 2% of the sample.

The investigation overall reported the following: The excess sharing between twins in beta out-of-frame sequences was weaker because fewer shared sequences reduced the signal-to-noise ratio. In monozygotic twins, recombination models systematically underestimated out-of-frame TCR alpha sharing, but the models matched the sharing seen between unrelated individuals. Zero-insertion analyses could be partly confounded by invariant T cells such as MAIT and iNKT, though diverse VJ usage argued against such confounding for most clonotypes. Abundant cord blood beta clonotypes had fewer insertions, young adult naive repertoires showed a similar but weaker trend, and memory repertoires showed no such trend. Out-of-frame TCR alpha sequences shared between twins showed an excess of low generation-probability sequences compared with coincidental sharing between unrelated individuals. Because the same donors could not be followed over many years, the conclusions relied on cross-sectional statistical analysis.

Recombination linked TRBV19 to TRBJ2-1, with the D gene not clear enough to name. The receptor was isolated from a man aged 18 to 29 in good health. The sequenced sample consisted of naive T cells sorted from blood. Interpreted using the paper, the cell subset or site label stands for: cells isolated with a human naive T-cell isolation kit. The DNA reads as follows: TGTGCCAGTAGTATCGTATTGACAAATGAGCAGTTCTTC. This encodes CASSIVLTNEQFF. The reference TRBV19 and TRBJ2-1 proteins fill in what lies around the CDR3, so the full variable domain reads DGGITQSPKYLFRKEGQNVTLSCEQNLNHDAMYWYRQDPGQGLRLIYYSQIVNDFQKGDIAEGYSVSREKKESFPLTVTSAQKNPTAFYLCASSIVLTNEQFFGPGTRLTVL.